The 5 T cell receptor beta chains listed next were all sequenced from one sample in a study of shared clonotypes between healthy human individuals. The naive CD8 population came from CD45RO-negative cells selected for CCR7, without terminally differentiated effector memory CD45RA+ cells. Sequenced by immunoSEQ multiplex PCR; TCRdb stores in-frame clones only, minus some. The profile shows hundreds of thousands of clones, roughly 95% of them singletons. Sequenced sample: naive CD8+ T cells sorted from blood. All receptors derive from a woman aged 30 to 39 in good health.

The CDR3 sequence: CASSHSGRDHYEQYF. The CDR3 region has the DNA TGTGCCAGCAGCCACAGCGGACGGGATCACTACGAGCAGTACTTC. This chain joins TRBV27 and TRBJ2-7; tentative D call: TRBD2 (5 bases). Germline-derived CDR1 and CDR2 are MNHEY and SMNVEV (reference sequence). Deletions cut 6 bases from V and 3 bases from J, with 18 bases between. The length of the CDR3 is 15 residues.

The chain employs TRBV5-1 and TRBJ1-2, with D hard to call. Germline loops: CDR1 SGHRS, CDR2 YFSETQ. Deletions cut 5 bases from V and 2 bases from J, with 13 bases between. The CDR3 is made up of 14 amino acids. This CDR3 reads CASSYWSGNYGYTF. CDR3 nucleotides: TGCGCCAGCAGTTATTGGTCGGGAAACTATGGCTACACCTTC.

A note on this clone: The same CDR3 arises from other DNA sequences in this sample as well. The chain uses TRBV28 and TRBJ2-7, with D perhaps matching TRBD2 (5 bases). V was clipped by 5 bases and J by 3 bases, with 11 bases between them. The CDR3 contains 13 residues. Germline CDR1 is MDHEN and CDR2 is SYDVKM. This CDR3 reads CASSLRGDYEQYF. CDR3 nucleotide sequence: TGTGCCAGCAGTCTCCGGGGAGACTACGAGCAGTACTTC.

This chain links TRBV28 with TRBJ2-3, with 8 bases identical to TRBD2. Trimming cost V 1 base and J 0 bases; bases outside gene matches: 3. The CDR3 spans 16 residues. Germline loops: CDR1 MDHEN, CDR2 SYDVKM. The CDR3 reads CASSLYPSGSTDTQYF. The CDR3 DNA sequence: TGTGCCAGCAGTTTATACCCTAGCGGGAGCACAGATACGCAGTATTTT.

The V and J genes are TRBV28 and TRBJ2-3, with a possible D match to TRBD2 (5 bases). The CDR3 is made up of 15 amino acids. Trimming pared 5 bases from V and 1 base from J, leaving 13 bases between. Germline CDR1 is MDHEN and CDR2 is SYDVKM. The CDR3 DNA reads as TGTGCCAGCAGTCTCCTAGCACTTGGCACAGATACGCAGTATTTT. It is translated as CASSLLALGTDTQYF.